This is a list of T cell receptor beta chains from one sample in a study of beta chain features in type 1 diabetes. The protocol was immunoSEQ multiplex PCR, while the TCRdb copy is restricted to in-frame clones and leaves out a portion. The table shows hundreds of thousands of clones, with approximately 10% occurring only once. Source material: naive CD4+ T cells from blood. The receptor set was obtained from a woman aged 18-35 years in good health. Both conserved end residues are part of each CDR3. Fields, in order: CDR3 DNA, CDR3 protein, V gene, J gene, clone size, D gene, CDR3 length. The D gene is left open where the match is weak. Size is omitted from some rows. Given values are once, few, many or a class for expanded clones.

TGTGCCAGCAGTTCTCTACACAGGGGAGTGGGGAATGAGCAGTTCTTC	CASSSLHRGVGNEQFF	TRBV7-8	TRBJ2-1	NA	TRBD1	16
TGCGCCAGCAGCTTGGGGCGACTAGCGGGAGGCTACGAGCAGTACTTC	CASSLGRLAGGYEQYF	TRBV5-1	TRBJ2-7	NA	TRBD2	16
TGTGCCAGCAGCGTAATCCCGGGGGGTGAAAAACTGTTTTTT	CASSVIPGGEKLFF	TRBV9	TRBJ1-4	few	NA	14
TGTGCCAGCTCACCAGGGGCCCTCGGAGATACGCAGTATTTT	CASSPGALGDTQYF	TRBV18	TRBJ2-3	few	NA	14
TGCGCCAGCAGCCAAGTACCCCTTCAGGGGATCAATCAGCCCCAGCATTTT	CASSQVPLQGINQPQHF	TRBV4-1	TRBJ1-5	NA	NA	17
TGCGCCAGCAGCTTGACCGCCGGGGGGAACACTGAAGCTTTCTTT	CASSLTAGGNTEAFF	TRBV5-1	TRBJ1-1	NA	NA	15
TGTGCCAGCAGCCCCCCCGGGAGCTACGAGCAGTACTTC	CASSPPGSYEQYF	TRBV5-4	TRBJ2-7	few	NA	13
TGTGCCAGCAGCGTTTTGAACCAAAGAAACAGGTTTAATCAGCCCCAGCATTTT	CASSVLNQRNRFNQPQHF	TRBV9	TRBJ1-5	NA	NA	18
TGTGCCAGCAGCTTGATGGCAGGAAGCACAGATACGCAGTATTTT	CASSLMAGSTDTQYF	TRBV5-4	TRBJ2-3	few	NA	15
TGCAGCGTTGAGAAACCCAATGAGCAGTTCTTC	CSVEKPNEQFF	TRBV29-1	TRBJ2-1	NA	NA	11
TGCAGCGTTGGGGTCACGAGCGCCTACGAGCAGTACTTC	CSVGVTSAYEQYF	TRBV29-1	TRBJ2-7	NA	NA	13
TGTGCCTGGAGAAGACAGGGGGCGGAAAAACTGTTTTTT	CAWRRQGAEKLFF	TRBV30	TRBJ1-4	few	TRBD1	13
TGTGCCTGGAGTAACGGCCAGAACACTGAAGCTTTCTTT	CAWSNGQNTEAFF	TRBV30	TRBJ1-1	few	NA	13
TGTGCCAGCAGAAAAGCGGGGGGCCCCTACAATGAGCAGTTCTTC	CASRKAGGPYNEQFF	TRBV6-5	TRBJ2-1	NA	TRBD2	15
TGCGCCAGCATTGGGGTAGCAGAGACCCAGTACTTC	CASIGVAETQYF	TRBV5-1	TRBJ2-5	NA	NA	12
TGCGCCAGCAGTGCCGGCGCGGGACAGGGCTACGAGCAGTACTTC	CASSAGAGQGYEQYF	TRBV5-1	TRBJ2-7	NA	TRBD1	15
TGTGCTAGTGGTCTGGACAGACTCTACGAGCAGTACTTC	CASGLDRLYEQYF	TRBV12-5	TRBJ2-7	few	NA	13
TGCAGCCTCCGGCGTATGAACACTGAAGCTTTCTTT	CSLRRMNTEAFF	TRBV29-1	TRBJ1-1	few	NA	12
TGTGCCAGCAGTGCAAGCTTAGCGGGGGGTCGCACAGATACGCAGTATTTT	CASSASLAGGRTDTQYF	TRBV2	TRBJ2-3	NA	TRBD2	17
TGTGCCAGCAGCTTAGGTGCGAGGAACACTGAAGCTTTCTTT	CASSLGARNTEAFF	TRBV7-2	TRBJ1-1	NA	NA	14
TGTGCCTGGACCAAAGGGGACAGGGTGAGTCAGCCCCAGCATTTT	CAWTKGDRVSQPQHF	TRBV30	TRBJ1-5	few	TRBD1	15
TGTGCCAGCAGTGGGGCAGGCTACGAGCAGTACTTC	CASSGAGYEQYF	TRBV2	TRBJ2-7	NA	NA	12
TGTGCCAGCAGCCCTTCTTGGGCCCAAGAGACCCAGTACTTC	CASSPSWAQETQYF	TRBV7-9	TRBJ2-5	NA	NA	14
TGTGCCTGCAGAGGCATTCCCATGCCTGAAGCTTTCTTT	CACRGIPMPEAFF	TRBV13	TRBJ1-1	NA	NA	13
TGTGCCAGCAGCCAAGAACGGACTAGCGGCCACAATGAGCAGTTCTTC	CASSQERTSGHNEQFF	TRBV4-2	TRBJ2-1	NA	TRBD2	16
TGTGCCAGCAGCTTAGATTACGGGACTTACGCCTACAATGAGCAGTTCTTC	CASSLDYGTYAYNEQFF	TRBV7-2	TRBJ2-1	NA	NA	17
TGTGCCAGCAGCTTTTTCGGGGGAAGGGGTAATTCACCCCTCCACTTT	CASSFFGGRGNSPLHF	TRBV7-2	TRBJ1-6	NA	NA	16
TGTGCCACCAGCAGACCCCAGCGGAAAACTGAAGCTTTCTTT	CATSRPQRKTEAFF	TRBV15	TRBJ1-1	NA	NA	14
TGTGCCAGCAGCTTAACCAGGAAGGATGGGGAAGACAATGAGCAGTTCTTC	CASSLTRKDGEDNEQFF	TRBV13	TRBJ2-1	NA	NA	17
TGTGCCTGGAGTTCCCTTTTAGGGAAGACAGATACGCAGTATTTT	CAWSSLLGKTDTQYF	TRBV30	TRBJ2-3	few	NA	15
TGTGCCAGCGCGCAGTTTAGGACCGGGGAGCTGTTTTTT	CASAQFRTGELFF	TRBV27	TRBJ2-2	NA	NA	13
TGTGCCAGCAGCTTACCCCACTCGAGACTAGCGTGGGGAACGCAGTATTTT	CASSLPHSRLAWGTQYF	TRBV7-9	TRBJ2-3	few	TRBD2	17
TGTGCCTGCAGGGGGGCTGAAGCTTTCTTT	CACRGAEAFF	TRBV30	TRBJ1-1	few	TRBD1	10
TGCAGCGCACATCTGGGCCAGGGCCCCCACAAAAACATTCAGTACTTC	CSAHLGQGPHKNIQYF	TRBV29-1	TRBJ2-4	NA	NA	16
TGTGCCAGCAGCTATGAGCGGGGGGGTGGCACAGATACGCAGTATTTT	CASSYERGGGTDTQYF	TRBV11-2	TRBJ2-3	NA	TRBD2	16
TGTGCCAGCAGCTTAGTGCAGGGGAGCGAGCAGTACTTC	CASSLVQGSEQYF	TRBV7-9	TRBJ2-7	NA	NA	13
TGTGCCAGCACCCCCCGCGGGGGGAACCAAGAGACCCAGTACTTC	CASTPRGGNQETQYF	TRBV25-1	TRBJ2-5	NA	TRBD2	15
TGTGCCAGCAGCGTGGGGGAGGGCACAGATACGCAGTATTTT	CASSVGEGTDTQYF	TRBV7-9	TRBJ2-3	NA	NA	14